The 15 T cell receptor beta chains below were found in one sample sequenced in a study of T cell responses to AZD1222 COVID-19 vaccine. Only in-frame clones appear in the TCRdb table, and some are missing; sequencing was by immunoSEQ multiplex PCR. Of more than 110,000 clones in the sample, around nine tenths are singletons; the top ten hold just over 5.5%. The sequenced sample was peripheral blood, obtained on day 0 of AZD1222 vaccination. Receptor source: an adult in good health.

This clone was picked up one time. The J gene is TRBJ2-5, the V gene TRBV12-5, with 10 bases identical to TRBD2. CDR1 and CDR2 (germline): LGHNT, FRNRAP. The CDR3 loop spans 13 amino acids. Germline trimming cut 10 bases from V and 5 bases from J; bases unmatched to any gene: 7. The CDR3 bases are TGTGCTACCACCGGGACTAGCGATGAGACCCAGTACTTC. Translation gives CATTGTSDETQYF.

V usage is TRBV5-4 and J usage is TRBJ1-6; D may be TRBD1 (6 bases). Trimming took 2 bases from V and 3 from J, leaving 9 bases between them. The CDR3 length is 15 residues. CDR1 and CDR2 (germline): SGHNT, YYREEE (reference sequence). The CDR3 protein is CASSFDRHYNSPLHF. The CDR3 DNA follows: TGTGCCAGCAGCTTCGACAGGCACTATAATTCACCCCTCCACTTT.

V usage is TRBV7-8 and J usage is TRBJ1-6, with TRBD1 as a possible D gene (5 bases). Germline V gene sequence: CDR1 SGHVS, CDR2 FQNEAQ. The CDR3 is 17 amino acids. The ends were cut back, 5 bases at V and 3 bases at J, with 17 bases in the middle. CDR3 in amino acids: CASSPRPDSFYNSPLHF. CDR3 coding DNA: TGTGCCAGCAGCCCCAGACCCGACAGTTTCTATAATTCACCCCTCCACTTT.

The chain links TRBV30 to TRBJ1-1; the D is unclear. The ends were cut back, 4 bases at V and 7 bases at J, with 10 bases in the middle. Germline V gives CDR1 GTSNPN, CDR2 SVGIG (reference sequence). The CDR3 sequence is 11 residues long. This CDR3 reads CAWKRTYEAFF. The CDR3 bases are TGTGCCTGGAAAAGGACGTATGAAGCTTTCTTT.

This rearrangement joins TRBV6-5 to TRBJ1-5; the match to TRBD1 covers 7 bases. The germline CDR1 and CDR2 sequences are MNHEY and SVGAGI. The CDR3 is 14 residues long. After removal of 10 bases from V and 0 bases from J, the junction contained 6 bases not matched to a gene. The CDR3 loop reads CATQGEYSNQPQHF. The CDR3 region has the DNA TGTGCCACCCAGGGGGAGTATAGCAATCAGCCCCAGCATTTT.

J is TRBJ2-7 and V is TRBV27; TRBD1 aligns across 7 bases. V lost 3 bases, J lost 0 bases, and 2 bases stayed unmatched. This CDR3 region has 14 residues. Germline V gene sequence: CDR1 MNHEY, CDR2 SMNVEV (reference sequence). For the CDR3, the DNA is TGTGCCAGCAGTTTCCGGGACAGCTCCTACGAGCAGTACTTC. Translating gives CASSFRDSSYEQYF.

The rearrangement uses TRBV19 and TRBJ2-7, with 11 bases lining up with TRBD2. Germline CDR1 reads LNHDA; CDR2 reads SQIVND (reference sequence). This CDR3 region has 16 residues. V lost 3 bases and J lost 0; bases outside the gene matches: 4. CDR3 coding DNA: TGTGCCAGTAGTATCGGTAGCGGGAGGGCCTCCTACGAGCAGTACTTC. Its translation: CASSIGSGRASYEQYF.

V and J are TRBV20-1 and TRBJ2-2; D call uncertain. The CDR3 covers 14 residues. V gave up 3 bases and J gave up 3 bases, with 11 bases separating them. Germline values: CDR1 DFQATT, CDR2 SNEGSKA (reference sequence). CDR3 loop: CSASRPIDTGELFF. CDR3 DNA sequence: TGCAGTGCTAGTAGGCCAATCGACACCGGGGAGCTGTTTTTT.

The V and J genes are TRBV30 and TRBJ1-4, with D hard to call. This CDR3 is built from 13 residues. Germline lookup yields CDR1 GTSNPN and CDR2 SVGIG (reference sequence). V was pared by 6 bases and J by 2 bases, with 10 bases between. In DNA form, the CDR3 reads TGTGCCTGTGCCTACGGGACTAATGAAAAACTGTTTTTT. Protein sequence: CACAYGTNEKLFF.

This chain uses TRBV29-1 with TRBJ1-1; D remains ambiguous. The CDR3 length is 11 residues. Between the trimmed V and J ends, which lost 2 bases and 1 base, there was a span of 2 bases. CDR1 and CDR2 (germline): SQVTM, ANQGSEA. CDR3: CSVERNTEAFF. Written as DNA, the CDR3 is TGCAGCGTTGAACGGAACACTGAAGCTTTCTTT.

This chain connects TRBV7-9 to TRBJ1-4; D perhaps matches TRBD1 (6 bases). Germline V lookup: CDR1 SEHNR, CDR2 FQNEAQ (reference sequence). V lost 1 base, J lost 7 bases, and 16 bases lay in between. The CDR3 length is 16 residues. This CDR3 is CASSLDSGRGSEKLFF. The CDR3 DNA follows: TGTGCCAGCAGCTTAGACTCGGGCAGGGGTTCTGAAAAACTGTTTTTT.

The count of this clone is one. In nucleotides, the CDR3 is TGTGCCAGCAGCCTTTATGGAGGTTTAAGCGATGAGCAGTTCTTC. Translating gives CASSLYGGLSDEQFF. This sequence joins TRBV7-3 and TRBJ2-1; tentative D call: TRBD2 (5 bases). V was cut by 5 bases and J by 8 bases, with 19 bases left in between. The CDR3 loop spans 15 amino acids. CDR1 and CDR2 (germline): SGHTA, FQGTGA.

The chain carries TRBV6-2 or TRBV6-3 and TRBJ1-5; D is uncertain. V lost 2 bases to trimming and J lost 5 bases, with 10 bases between them. The CDR3 has 14 amino acids. Germline CDR1 is MNHEY and CDR2 is SVGEGT. This CDR3 is CASSYRSDYQPQHF. CDR3 bases: TGTGCCAGCAGTTACCGGTCAGATTATCAGCCCCAGCATTTT.

V gene TRBV29-1 combines with J gene TRBJ2-1; TRBD1 might be the D (6 bases). Germline CDR1 and CDR2: SQVTM and ANQGSEA. The ends were cut back, 6 bases at V and 12 bases at J, with 9 bases in the middle. This CDR3 contains 9 residues. CDR3 sequence: CSVEQGQFF. DNA for the CDR3: TGCAGCGTGGAACAGGGGCAGTTCTTC.

The chain employs TRBV11-1 and TRBJ2-1; D unclear. The CDR3 is made up of 14 amino acids. The V and J ends lost 3 bases and 7 bases respectively, with 13 bases between them. CDR1 is SGHAT and CDR2 is FQDESV in the germline V gene (reference sequence). DNA of the CDR3: TGTGCCAGCAGCTTGATTGGTGAGAAAAATGAGCAGTTCTTC. It is translated as CASSLIGEKNEQFF.